This T cell receptor beta chain was sequenced during a study of control samples from healthy donors and cancer patients. Produced via immunoSEQ multiplex PCR; TCRdb's table is partial and in-frame only. This repertoire shows around 86,000 clones, roughly 90% found once; its top ten account for under 2.5%. The origin of this receptor is a woman in her fifties or sixties with head and neck cancer. Sequencing was done on a sample of PBMCs.

CDR3 residues: CASSLRGQIYEQYF. Written as DNA, the CDR3 is TGTGCCAGCAGCCTAAGGGGGCAGATCTACGAGCAGTACTTC. The V gene is TRBV2, the J gene TRBJ2-7, with 7 bases aligning to TRBD1. CDR1 SNHLY and CDR2 FYNNEI come from the germline V gene. Trimming cost V 6 bases and J 3 bases; bases outside gene matches: 8. The CDR3 totals 14 residues.